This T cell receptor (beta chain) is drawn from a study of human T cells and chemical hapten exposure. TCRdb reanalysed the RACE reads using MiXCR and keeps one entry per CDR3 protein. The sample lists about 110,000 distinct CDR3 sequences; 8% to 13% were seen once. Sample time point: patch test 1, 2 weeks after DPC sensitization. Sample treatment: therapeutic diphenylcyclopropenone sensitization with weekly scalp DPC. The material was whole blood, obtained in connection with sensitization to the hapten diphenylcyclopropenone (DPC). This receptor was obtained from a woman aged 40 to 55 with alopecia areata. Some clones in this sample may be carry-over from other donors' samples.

The CDR3 here is CASSSMRGGETQYF. CDR3 DNA sequence: TGTGCCAGCAGTTCTATGAGGGGCGGGGAGACCCAGTACTTC. The rearrangement joins TRBV12-3 or TRBV12-4 to TRBJ2-5; tentatively, D is TRBD1 or TRBD2 (5 bases each). The CDR3 runs 14 residues. Deletions cut 4 bases from V and 5 bases from J, with 14 bases between.